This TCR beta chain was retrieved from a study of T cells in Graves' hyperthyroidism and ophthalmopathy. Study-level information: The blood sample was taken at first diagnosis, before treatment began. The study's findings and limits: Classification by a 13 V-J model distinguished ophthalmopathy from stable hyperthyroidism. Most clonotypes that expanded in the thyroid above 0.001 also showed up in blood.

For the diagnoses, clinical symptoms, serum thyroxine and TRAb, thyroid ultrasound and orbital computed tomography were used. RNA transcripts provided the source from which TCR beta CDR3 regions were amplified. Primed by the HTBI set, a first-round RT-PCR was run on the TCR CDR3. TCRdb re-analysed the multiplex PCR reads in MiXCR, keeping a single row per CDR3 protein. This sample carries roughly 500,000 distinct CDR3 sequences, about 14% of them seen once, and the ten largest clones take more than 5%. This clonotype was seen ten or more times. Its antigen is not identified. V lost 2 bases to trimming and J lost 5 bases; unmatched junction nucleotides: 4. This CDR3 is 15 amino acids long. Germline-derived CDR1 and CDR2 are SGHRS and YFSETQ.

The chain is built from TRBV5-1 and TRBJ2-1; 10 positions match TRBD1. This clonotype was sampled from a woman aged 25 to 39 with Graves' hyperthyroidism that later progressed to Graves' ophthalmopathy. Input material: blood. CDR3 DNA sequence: TGCGCCAGCAGCTTTAGACAGGGGGCCAACAATGAGCAGTTCTTC. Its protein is CASSFRQGANNEQFF.